The rows below give T cell receptor beta chains drawn from one sample of a study of OX40 agonist ivuxolimab in advanced cancers. Assay used: immunoSEQ multiplex PCR; TCRdb lists only in-frame clones, some missing. The sample carries about 62,000 clones, around 85% recorded once. The source material was CD4+ or CD8+ T cells sorted from blood, sampled in a trial of the OX40 agonist ivuxolimab. The receptor set was obtained from an adult with an advanced solid tumor such as melanoma, head and neck, liver or kidney cancer. The CDR3 runs from the conserved cysteine through the conserved F or W. Fields, in order: D gene, V gene, clone size, J gene, CDR3 protein, CDR3 DNA. A D gene is named only where the DNA matches it firmly. For some rows the clone size is stated as once, few or many, or as a class when expanded; others skip it.

-	TRBV25-1	-	TRBJ2-1	CASSRGRVNEQFF	TGTGCCAGCAGTCGGGGCAGGGTCAATGAGCAGTTCTTC
-	TRBV6-1	-	TRBJ2-3	CASSEFRGARGTDTQYF	TGTGCCAGCAGTGAATTCCGAGGGGCGCGAGGCACAGATACGCAGTATTTT
-	TRBV10-2	-	TRBJ1-1	CASSAPIRGNTEAFF	TGCGCCAGCAGTGCACCTATCAGGGGGAACACTGAAGCTTTCTTT
-	TRBV11-1	-	TRBJ2-1	CASSLEPSATGEQFF	TGTGCCAGCAGCTTAGAGCCTAGCGCTACTGGTGAGCAGTTCTTC
-	TRBV6-6	-	TRBJ2-5	CASSIQGEETQYF	TGTGCCAGCAGTATTCAGGGAGAAGAGACCCAGTACTTC
TRBD1	TRBV5-8	-	TRBJ1-5	CASSLGDRNQPQHF	TGTGCCAGCAGCTTGGGGGACAGAAATCAGCCCCAGCATTTT
-	TRBV29-1	-	TRBJ2-1	CSVEATNNEKQFF	TGCAGCGTTGAGGCTACTAACAATGAAAAGCAGTTCTTC
-	TRBV7-3	-	TRBJ1-1	CASSLMAGTNTEAFF	TGTGCCAGCAGCTTAATGGCAGGGACAAACACTGAAGCTTTCTTT
TRBD1	TRBV5-6	-	TRBJ2-5	CASSGQTGARGGQYF	TGTGCCAGCAGCGGACAGACAGGGGCGAGGGGTGGCCAGTACTTC
-	TRBV27	-	TRBJ2-3	CASSSTDTQYF	TGTGCCAGCAGTTCCACAGATACGCAGTATTTT
TRBD2	TRBV2	-	TRBJ2-5	CASSVGLAGQTQYF	TGTGCCAGCAGTGTCGGACTAGCAGGACAGACCCAGTACTTC
-	TRBV27	-	TRBJ2-1	CASSLSDRRGGEQFF	TGTGCCAGCAGTTTATCGGACCGACGCGGAGGTGAGCAGTTCTTC
-	TRBV6-5	-	TRBJ2-7	CASSPRWGSDEQYF	TGTGCCAGCAGTCCACGGTGGGGGTCTGACGAGCAGTACTTC
-	TRBV10-3	-	TRBJ1-1	CAIKDPGTEAFF	TGTGCCATCAAGGACCCGGGGACTGAAGCTTTCTTT
-	TRBV30	-	TRBJ1-4	CAWSLDSASNEKLFF	TGTGCCTGGAGCCTCGACAGTGCATCTAATGAAAAACTGTTTTTT
-	TRBV28	-	TRBJ1-1	CASSLGSPRTEAFF	TGTGCCAGCAGTTTGGGGTCGCCTAGGACTGAAGCTTTCTTT
TRBD2	TRBV5-1	once	TRBJ2-7	CASSPGLAGPPYYEQYF	TGCGCCAGCAGCCCGGGACTAGCGGGCCCACCTTACTACGAGCAGTACTTC
-	TRBV6-1	-	TRBJ1-1	CASSRDIRAEAFF	TGTGCCAGCAGCAGGGACATTCGCGCTGAAGCTTTCTTT
TRBD2	TRBV5-1	-	TRBJ2-3	CASSLAGGTDTQYF	TGCGCCAGCAGCTTAGCGGGAGGCACAGATACGCAGTATTTT
TRBD1	TRBV29-1	-	TRBJ2-7	CSVWTGGTSYEQYF	TGCAGCGTCTGGACAGGGGGGACCTCCTACGAGCAGTACTTC
TRBD2	TRBV10-1	-	TRBJ2-3	CASSESKRGGADTQYF	TGCGCCAGCAGTGAGAGCAAGCGGGGCGGGGCAGATACGCAGTATTTT
-	TRBV10-3	once	TRBJ2-1	CAISESRGGGTYNEQFF	TGTGCCATCAGTGAGTCGAGAGGGGGTGGAACCTACAATGAGCAGTTCTTC
-	TRBV30	-	TRBJ1-4	CAWSVPELYEKLFF	TGTGCCTGGAGTGTTCCAGAGCTATATGAAAAACTGTTTTTT
-	TRBV25-1	-	TRBJ1-4	CASSEYMGLSNEKLFF	TGTGCCAGCAGTGAATACATGGGATTGTCTAATGAAAAACTGTTTTTT
TRBD2	TRBV27	-	TRBJ2-3	CASSYGGAEDTQYF	TGTGCCAGCAGTTACGGGGGGGCAGAAGATACGCAGTATTTT
TRBD1	TRBV6-4	-	TRBJ1-5	CASSGTGGRNQPQHF	TGTGCCAGCAGCGGTACAGGGGGGCGCAATCAGCCCCAGCATTTT
-	TRBV7-6	-	TRBJ1-3	CASSLGADPSSGNTIYF	TGTGCCAGCAGCTTAGGGGCAGATCCTAGCTCTGGAAACACCATATATTTT
-	TRBV11-2	-	TRBJ2-7	CASSDPTGGYYEQYF	TGTGCCAGCAGCGACCCGACAGGAGGGTACTACGAGCAGTACTTC
TRBD1	TRBV4-2	-	TRBJ1-1	CASSGDTGGTEAFF	TGTGCCAGCAGCGGGGACACAGGGGGGACTGAAGCTTTCTTT
TRBD1	TRBV5-5	-	TRBJ1-2	CASSLRDSGYTF	TGTGCCAGCAGCCTCCGGGACAGTGGCTACACCTTC
TRBD1	TRBV5-1	-	TRBJ2-2	CASSWDRGELFF	TGCGCCAGCAGCTGGGACAGGGGGGAGCTGTTTTTT
-	TRBV10-3	-	TRBJ2-7	CAISESIGGGAARGEQYF	TGTGCCATCAGTGAGTCGATTGGGGGGGGCGCGGCGCGGGGCGAGCAGTACTTC
-	TRBV9	-	TRBJ2-5	CASSVVGTGETQYF	TGTGCCAGCAGCGTCGTCGGGACGGGGGAGACCCAGTACTTC
-	TRBV7-3	once	TRBJ2-2	CASSRFTGELFF	TGTGCCAGCAGCAGATTCACCGGGGAGCTGTTTTTT
-	TRBV4-1	-	TRBJ1-4	CASSQGVGTTNEKLFF	TGCGCCAGCAGCCAAGGTGTCGGGACAACTAATGAAAAACTGTTTTTT
-	TRBV7-3	-	TRBJ2-5	CASSSLGRESQETQYF	TGTGCCAGCAGCTCCCTCGGCCGGGAGTCTCAAGAGACCCAGTACTTC
-	TRBV6-5	few	TRBJ1-5	CASSSQGSGNQPQHF	TGTGCCAGCAGTTCACAAGGGTCAGGCAATCAGCCCCAGCATTTT
-	TRBV28	-	TRBJ1-5	CASQESNQPQHF	TGTGCCAGCCAGGAAAGCAATCAGCCCCAGCATTTT
-	TRBV29-1	-	TRBJ1-4	CSVGMGGLDEKLFF	TGCAGCGTTGGTATGGGGGGCTTGGATGAAAAACTGTTTTTT
-	TRBV14	-	TRBJ1-3	CASSQDAFSGNTIYF	TGTGCCAGCAGCCAAGATGCCTTCTCTGGAAACACCATATATTTT
-	TRBV21-1	once	TRBJ1-1	CASRRTLATQRTEAFF	TGTGCCAGCAGACGAACCCTAGCTACACAACGCACTGAAGCTTTCTTT